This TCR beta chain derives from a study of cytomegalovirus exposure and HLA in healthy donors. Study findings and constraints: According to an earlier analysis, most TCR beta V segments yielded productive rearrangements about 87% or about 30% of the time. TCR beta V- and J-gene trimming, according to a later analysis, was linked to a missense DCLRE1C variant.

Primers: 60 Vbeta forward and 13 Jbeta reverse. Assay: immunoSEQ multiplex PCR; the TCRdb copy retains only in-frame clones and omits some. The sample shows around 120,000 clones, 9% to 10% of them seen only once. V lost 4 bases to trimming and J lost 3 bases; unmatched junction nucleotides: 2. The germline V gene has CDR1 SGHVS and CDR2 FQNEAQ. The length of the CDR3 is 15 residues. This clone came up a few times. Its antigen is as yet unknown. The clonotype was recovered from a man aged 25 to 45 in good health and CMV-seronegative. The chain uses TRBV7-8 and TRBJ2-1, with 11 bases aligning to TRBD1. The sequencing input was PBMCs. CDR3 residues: CASSWGTGGYNEQFF. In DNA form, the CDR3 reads TGTGCCAGCAGCTGGGGGACAGGGGGCTACAATGAGCAGTTCTTC.